This is a list of T cell receptor beta chains from one sample in a study of T-cell memory formation after mild COVID-19. MiXCR was run by TCRdb on the 5' RACE reads, yielding one entry per CDR3 protein. The sample lists 150,000 to 200,000 distinct CDR3 sequences, over 20% occurring once. Input material: PBMCs or a T cell subset sorted from them (not recorded which). The receptors were sampled from an adult woman who had mild COVID-19 (a few samples of this study predate the infection). Cell type and time point are not known. The conserved cysteine and the conserved F or W are not part of the CDR3 here. A D gene is named only where the DNA matches it firmly.

TRBJ1-2 TRBD1 TRBV4-1 ASSQTGGDNYGYT
TRBJ2-1 TRBD2 TRBV9 ASSVGLAEFYNEQF
TRBJ2-1 TRBD2 TRBV11-2 ASSLRAGGDEQF
TRBJ1-5 TRBD1 TRBV7-8 ASSSLTGGKTGNQPQH
TRBJ2-7 . TRBV4-3 ASSQDRGSFYEQY
TRBJ2-2 TRBD2 TRBV6-1 ASSELAGGTGELF
TRBJ2-7 TRBD1 TRBV5-1 ASSPEDRADYEQY
TRBJ2-1 . TRBV29-1 SAAGNEQF
TRBJ2-2 . TRBV5-1 ASRKQENTGELF
TRBJ2-7 TRBD1 TRBV18 ASSPDRGGEQY
TRBJ2-5 . TRBV7-2 ASSLLRVANQETQY
TRBJ2-1 . TRBV7-6 ASSSPDEQF
TRBJ2-1 TRBD1 TRBV14 ASSQEAWAGTGSRNEQF
TRBJ1-1 . TRBV4-2 ASSQERTVNTEAF
TRBJ2-1 . TRBV9 ASSGKPGRNYNEQF
TRBJ2-2 TRBD1 TRBV7-2 ASSLRQGTGELF
TRBJ2-3 TRBD2 TRBV5-1 ASSLVVAGSTDTQY
TRBJ1-2 TRBD1 TRBV7-9 ASSAGTGGVYGYT
TRBJ2-5 . TRBV11-2 ASSLDTGEETQY
TRBJ2-7 TRBD1 TRBV29-1 SVGGTGATYEQY
TRBJ2-7 TRBD1 TRBV9 ASSLRDSYEQY
TRBJ2-1 . TRBV5-1 ASSLGRALGEKDNEQF
TRBJ1-1 . TRBV5-5 ASSTLTVNTEAF
TRBJ2-1 . TRBV29-1 SVERGGEQF
TRBJ2-1 TRBD2 TRBV3-1 ASSQVSGVWGNEQF
TRBJ2-2 . TRBV27 ASSLNGPGSAGELF
TRBJ1-1 . TRBV29-1 SALTGQNTEAF
TRBJ2-1 TRBD2 TRBV9 ASSVVRLAGVNEQF
TRBJ2-4 TRBD2 TRBV7-8 ASSPRVAGALNIQY
TRBJ2-1 . TRBV11-2 ASSGAGYDEQF
TRBJ2-1 TRBD1 TRBV29-1 SVQDLPGQGAHSLNNEQF
TRBJ1-4 . TRBV4-3 ASSRWGGGEKLF
TRBJ1-1 . TRBV7-6 ATAEWANTEAF
TRBJ2-3 TRBD2 TRBV7-6 ASSAGLAGGLTDTQY
TRBJ2-7 . TRBV2 ASMRSQGSNEQY
TRBJ1-2 TRBD1 TRBV29-1 SAGTGDYGYT
TRBJ2-3 TRBD1 TRBV12-3/TRBV12-4 ASSLAQRDRGRTDTQY
TRBJ2-7 . TRBV6-5 ASRTPPSEQY
TRBJ1-2 . TRBV28 ASSLGGAQGYGYT
TRBJ2-3 . TRBV29-1 SGIRGADTQY
TRBJ2-7 . TRBV7-9 ASSRDDAYEQY
TRBJ2-2 . TRBV29-1 SVLKDTGELF
TRBJ2-5 . TRBV7-9 ASSPSEGGPETQY
TRBJ1-2 . TRBV7-6 ASSLQEYYGYT
TRBJ1-3 . TRBV15 ATSVNRAGNTIY
TRBJ2-1 TRBD2 TRBV20-1 SALVGNREAGEQF